This T cell receptor beta chain was recorded in a study of blood T cell repertoires in COVID-19. In the study overall: The United States, Italy and Spain provided the acute and convalescent COVID-19 samples. PBMCs, B-cell-depleted T cells, or T cells provided the cDNA or gDNA that made up the material.

V lost 5 bases and J 0 bases, leaving 22 bases between the germline ends. This CDR3 contains 18 residues. Germline V gene sequence: CDR1 LNHDA, CDR2 SQIVND (reference sequence). Study processing details: Quantification of nucleated cells was approximated via reference gene primer amplification. Only in-frame clones appear in the TCRdb table, and some are missing; sequencing was by immunoSEQ multiplex PCR. V, J and clone size reflect that table, while D and trimming were determined from the DNA. The sample records over 20,000 clones, about nine tenths being singletons. This chain links TRBV19 with TRBJ2-5; D may be TRBD2 (7 bases). This TCR was recovered from a man between 65 and 85 years old with acute or convalescent COVID-19. The sample was peripheral blood. CDR3 amino acids: CASSPTWGGGRHQETQYF. The CDR3 coding sequence is TGTGCCAGTAGTCCGACGTGGGGGGGCGGGAGACACCAAGAGACCCAGTACTTC. The variable domain in full, completed from reference TRBV19 and TRBJ2-5, reads DGGITQSPKYLFRKEGQNVTLSCEQNLNHDAMYWYRQDPGQGLRLIYYSQIVNDFQKGDIAEGYSVSREKKESFPLTVTSAQKNPTAFYLCASSPTWGGGRHQETQYFGPGTRLLVL.